This entry is about one TCR beta chain. What it binds is unknown. The repertoire was sequenced with immunoSEQ multiplex PCR; TCRdb's copy has only in-frame clones and lacks some. The sample yields 35,000 to 45,000 clones, about 85% seen once. The sample belongs to a study of OX40 agonist ivuxolimab in advanced cancers. On the study more broadly: Allowance was made for prior anti-PD-1, anti-PD-L1 or anti-CTLA-4 therapy, and approximately 40% had some.

Whole-study findings and limits: There were, on average, more expanded clones in CD8+ T cells than in CD4+. At 0.1 to 3.0 mg/kg, CD4+ and CD8+ blood T cells expanded clonally by week 6.

The input for sequencing was CD4+ or CD8+ T cells sorted from blood, taken in a trial of the OX40 agonist ivuxolimab. This clonotype originated in an adult with an advanced solid tumor such as melanoma, head and neck, liver or kidney cancer.

CDR3 loop: CAWSGRRTITDTQYF. CDR3 nucleotide sequence: TGTGCCTGGAGTGGGAGGCGGACCATCACAGATACGCAGTATTTT. The chain employs TRBV30 and TRBJ2-3; a weak D match, TRBD2 (5 bases). The V and J ends lost 1 base and 2 bases respectively, with 13 bases between them. The CDR3 extends over 15 amino acids. CDR1 is GTSNPN and CDR2 is SVGIG in the germline V gene (reference sequence).